This T cell receptor beta chain emerged from a study of neurological immune-mediated disorders. Study-wide findings and caveats: Expanded clones shared no identical CDR3 amino acid sequences across subjects, which suggested private TCR-beta repertoires in all groups.

5'RACE employing 10-nucleotide random UMIs yielded the cDNA. Whenever a sequencing run was performed, it yielded over 180 million TCR-beta sequences from 15-18 subjects. TCRdb recomputed calls from the 5' RACE reads with MiXCR, one row per CDR3 protein. The sample has about 71,000 distinct CDR3 sequences; roughly 13% are singletons. Comment on this clonotype: As yet, its antigen is unknown.

Germline-derived CDR1 and CDR2 are SNHLY and FYNNEI. Deletions cut 5 bases from V and 1 base from J, with 12 bases between. CDR3 length: 15 residues. As to time point: longitudinal time-point 1 (baseline). The sample taken for sequencing was PBMCs. The rearrangement uses TRBV2 and TRBJ1-5; D is perhaps TRBD1 (6 bases). This clonotype was sampled from a female donor with HTLV-1-associated myelopathy (HAM/TSP). CDR3 sequence reads: CASSQQGGSNQPQHF. The CDR3 nucleotides read TGTGCCAGCAGTCAACAGGGAGGAAGCAATCAGCCCCAGCATTTT. The full variable domain, rest sourced from reference TRBV2 and TRBJ1-5, is EPEVTQTPSHQVTQMGQEVILRCVPISNHLYFYWYRQILGQKVEFLVSFYNNEISEKSEIFDDQFSVERPDGSNFTLKIRSTKLEDSAMYFCASSQQGGSNQPQHFGDGTRLSIL.